This is a list of T cell receptor beta chains from one sample in a study of spatial heterogeneity in lung cancer. TCRdb itself ran the 5' RACE reads through MiXCR, one entry per CDR3 protein. The repertoire holds about 94,000 distinct CDR3 sequences, with 15% to 20% as singletons. Here the sequenced sample was PBMCs, taken at follow-up. These receptors all stem from a male donor with early-stage non-small cell lung cancer. Each CDR3 is given without its conserved first and last residue. Fields, in order: V gene, J gene, CDR3 protein.

v_gene: TRBV7-9
j_gene: TRBJ2-5
CDR3aa: ASSLGKAQETQY

v_gene: TRBV29-1
j_gene: TRBJ1-1
CDR3aa: SVQGHPNTEAF

v_gene: TRBV5-1
j_gene: TRBJ2-3
CDR3aa: ASSPYPFPSGSSTDTQY

v_gene: TRBV2
j_gene: TRBJ2-7
CDR3aa: ASSDWTSSYEQY

v_gene: TRBV5-6
j_gene: TRBJ1-2
CDR3aa: ASSYRTGISGYT

v_gene: TRBV20-1
j_gene: TRBJ2-2
CDR3aa: SASGLGNTGELF

v_gene: TRBV5-1
j_gene: TRBJ2-1
CDR3aa: ASSTAGTSHNEQF

v_gene: TRBV6-1
j_gene: TRBJ1-3
CDR3aa: ASRYQVATGNTIY

v_gene: TRBV6-5
j_gene: TRBJ1-6
CDR3aa: ASKRGDRDFSPLH

v_gene: TRBV7-6
j_gene: TRBJ1-5
CDR3aa: ASSPGVGQPQH

v_gene: TRBV20-1
j_gene: TRBJ1-3
CDR3aa: SARDRGPGNTIY

v_gene: TRBV20-1
j_gene: TRBJ2-3
CDR3aa: SAARRGGKDTQY

v_gene: TRBV19
j_gene: TRBJ1-5
CDR3aa: ASSIGDRANQPQH

v_gene: TRBV10-3
j_gene: TRBJ1-2
CDR3aa: AISTHSTGGKYYGYT

v_gene: TRBV7-2
j_gene: TRBJ1-1
CDR3aa: ASSLAGQGIAEAF

v_gene: TRBV3-1
j_gene: TRBJ2-7
CDR3aa: ASSHSGTPTLYEQY

v_gene: TRBV7-8
j_gene: TRBJ2-5
CDR3aa: ASSSALLGETQY

v_gene: TRBV7-2
j_gene: TRBJ1-1
CDR3aa: ASSLGGKTEAF

v_gene: TRBV11-2
j_gene: TRBJ2-6
CDR3aa: ASTGTGSSGANVLT